Listed below are T cell receptor beta chains from one sample, sequenced in a study of T cell responses to AZD1222 COVID-19 vaccine. Here immunoSEQ multiplex PCR was the method, and the copy in TCRdb shows in-frame clones only, minus some. The sample consists of around 130,000 clones, about 93% of them appearing once. The material was peripheral blood, obtained on day 0 of AZD1222 vaccination. These receptors were taken from an adult in good health. Both conserved end residues are trimmed from each CDR3.

12 | TRBJ2-3 | TRBV30 | AWLTSGRTDTQY
12 | TRBJ2-1 | TRBV15 | ATSRDVKGSEQF
13 | TRBJ2-7 | TRBV5-1 | ASSLAGGVSGEQY
13 | TRBJ2-1 | TRBV2 | ASISAGEGYNEQF
11 | TRBJ1-1 | TRBV7-2 | ASSLVLGSKAF
12 | TRBJ2-1 | TRBV23-1 | ASSPGQEYHEQF
16 | TRBJ2-1 | TRBV19 | ASSIAFSGREAYNEQF
12 | TRBJ2-5 | TRBV11-2 | ASSLGRSVETQY
12 | TRBJ2-5 | TRBV27 | ASSPLPGVETQY
12 | TRBJ2-6 | TRBV11-2 | ASTGASGANVLT
14 | TRBJ2-7 | TRBV7-2 | ASSLTSGSSPYEQY
13 | TRBJ2-1 | TRBV19 | ASTKGLPPYNEQF
11 | TRBJ1-5 | TRBV6-6 | ASTLADNQPQH
12 | TRBJ2-1 | TRBV27 | ASSVHGGDNEQF
13 | TRBJ2-2 | TRBV9 | ASSAPLVHTGELF
13 | TRBJ2-5 | TRBV5-5 | ASSHRQPSQETQY
12 | TRBJ2-7 | TRBV9 | ASSPWTGTYEQY
16 | TRBJ2-4 | TRBV19 | ASSKGLAYGGAKNIQY
10 | TRBJ1-4 | TRBV6-5 | ASSHGREKLF
13 | TRBJ2-7 | TRBV5-5 | ASSPRDDNSYEQY
13 | TRBJ2-7 | TRBV7-7 | ASSPGLAGAYEQY
16 | TRBJ1-2 | TRBV7-2 | ASSLVGHRDTYPFGYT
14 | TRBJ1-2 | TRBV7-9 | ASSFASGTVSYGYT
10 | TRBJ1-5 | TRBV27 | ASSSAGQPQH
13 | TRBJ2-1 | TRBV19 | ASSVPVQAQEGQF
10 | TRBJ2-1 | TRBV10-2 | ASRDSGNEQF
13 | TRBJ1-1 | TRBV4-3 | ASSPQTPGETEAF
13 | TRBJ1-3 | TRBV5-1 | ASSQGGSAGNTIY
14 | TRBJ1-5 | TRBV7-9 | ASSLERGQINQPQH
13 | TRBJ1-1 | TRBV2 | ASSLGTGLNTEAF
11 | TRBJ1-4 | TRBV6-5 | ASSFTLGEKLF
10 | TRBJ2-7 | TRBV30 | AWSDQVYEQY
11 | TRBJ2-5 | TRBV12-3/TRBV12-4 | ASSLGLGETQY
12 | TRBJ1-1 | TRBV9 | ASRDPGDGGLAF
13 | TRBJ1-6 | TRBV5-1 | ASSLMLSYNSPLH